The rows below give T cell receptor beta chains drawn from one sample of a study of vaccination and CD4 T cells after COVID-19. TCRdb re-derived calls from the PCR reads in MiXCR, one entry per CDR3 protein. The repertoire has 15,000 to 20,000 distinct CDR3 sequences, roughly 56% of them found once; the top ten carry just over 9%. The antigens for these receptors are not known. Sequenced input: CD4+ T cells from blood, cultured in vitro. The receptors were sampled from a human donor who had recovered from COVID-19. The CDR3 runs from the conserved cysteine through the conserved F or W. D genes are given only for firm matches. Clone sizes are given selectively: once, few, many, or a class where the clone is expanded.

TRBV7-2	TRBJ1-3	few	TRBD1	TGTGCCAGCAGCTTAGGTATTTCCGGGACAGCTGGAAACACCATATATTTT	CASSLGISGTAGNTIYF
TRBV6-1	TRBJ2-7	-	TRBD1	TGTGCCAGCGGTGGGACAGGGGGCGTCGAGCAGTACTTC	CASGGTGGVEQYF
TRBV20-1	TRBJ1-1	-	TRBD1	TGCAGTGCTAGAGTACAGGGGCCCGTTGGAGCTTTCTTT	CSARVQGPVGAFF
TRBV12-3/TRBV12-4	TRBJ2-1	-	TRBD2	TGTGCCAGCAGTTTGGGGCAGCGGGGTTACAATGAGCAGTTCTTC	CASSLGQRGYNEQFF
TRBV6-5	TRBJ1-2	-	-	TGTGCCAGCAGTTACTCAGGAAACTATGGCTACACCTTC	CASSYSGNYGYTF
TRBV6-1	TRBJ2-7	-	-	TGTGCCAGCAGGAGCGGCCCTAGCTCCTACGAGCAGTACTTC	CASRSGPSSYEQYF
TRBV27	TRBJ1-2	-	-	TGTGCCAGCAAGAGTGGGAGTTCTGCCTACACCTTC	CASKSGSSAYTF
TRBV20-1	TRBJ2-7	-	TRBD2	TGCAGTGCCCACCCTAGCGGAGCCTACGAGCAGTACTTC	CSAHPSGAYEQYF
TRBV27	TRBJ1-3	-	-	TGTGCCAGCAAGGGGCCTGGAAACACCATATATTTT	CASKGPGNTIYF
TRBV20-1	TRBJ1-1	-	-	TGCAGTGCTAGATATGGGGGCTCCCTGACCACTGAAGCTTTCTTT	CSARYGGSLTTEAFF
TRBV20-1	TRBJ2-5	-	-	TGCAGTGCCGGGGAGGTTGGCGTAGAGACCCAGTACTTC	CSAGEVGVETQYF
TRBV6-5	TRBJ1-6	few	-	TGTGCCAGCAGTTACTCCGTACTCGACGCGGTGGGATCACCCCTCCACTTT	CASSYSVLDAVGSPLHF
TRBV24-1	TRBJ2-5	-	TRBD1	TGTGCCACCAGTGATCGACCCTACAGGGGTCACCAAGAGACCCAGTACTTC	CATSDRPYRGHQETQYF
TRBV19	TRBJ2-7	once	-	TGTGCCAGTGGACGGTTCTACGAGCAGTACTTC	CASGRFYEQYF
TRBV28	TRBJ1-1	-	TRBD1	TGTGCCAGCATCACCGGGACAGGGGGGACTGAAGCTTTCTTT	CASITGTGGTEAFF
TRBV27	TRBJ2-7	few	TRBD1	TGTGCCAGCAGTCGAATCCCCGGGACAGGGAACGGCTACGAGCAGTACTTC	CASSRIPGTGNGYEQYF
TRBV4-2	TRBJ2-7	few	TRBD2	TGTGCCAGCAGCCCCCCCGGGACTAGGGCGTACGAGCAGTACTTC	CASSPPGTRAYEQYF
TRBV2	TRBJ1-1	-	-	TGTGCCAGCAACCGACAGCTTTTAGACACTGAAGCTTTCTTT	CASNRQLLDTEAFF
TRBV2	TRBJ1-1	few	-	TGTGCCAGCAGTGAATCGTTGCCCACTGAAGCTTTCTTT	CASSESLPTEAFF
TRBV7-8	TRBJ1-2	-	TRBD1	TGTGCCAGCAGCTCCTGGACAGGGGCTAACTATGGCTACACCTTC	CASSSWTGANYGYTF
TRBV7-4	TRBJ1-5	-	-	TGTGCCAGCAGCTTAGTGGACTCGAGCAGCAATCAGCCCCAGCATTTT	CASSLVDSSSNQPQHF
TRBV4-3	TRBJ2-2	-	-	TGCGCCAGCAGCCAAGATCTAGGAACCGGGGAGCTGTTTTTT	CASSQDLGTGELFF
TRBV5-1	TRBJ2-3	few	-	TGCGCCAGCAGCTTGGGCCCGGACAGCACAGATACGCAGTATTTT	CASSLGPDSTDTQYF
TRBV5-1	TRBJ2-2	-	-	TGCGCCAGCAGCTTTAGGGGATCGAACACCGGGGAGCTGTTTTTT	CASSFRGSNTGELFF
TRBV12-3/TRBV12-4	TRBJ1-5	few	-	TGTGCCAGCAGCTACACGGGCTGGGGTGGATCCCAGCATTTT	CASSYTGWGGSQHF
TRBV7-2	TRBJ1-1	-	TRBD1	TGTGCCAGCAGCTTAAGGGGGCCATACAGGGACGGCGCTTTCTTT	CASSLRGPYRDGAFF
TRBV10-3	TRBJ1-2	-	TRBD1	TGTGCCATCAGTGAAGGGGGCGCGGACTATGGCTACACCTTC	CAISEGGADYGYTF